Following are 16 T cell receptor beta chains from one sample sequenced in a study of vaccination effects on CD4 cells after COVID-19. Antigen-specific CD4+ T cells were first expanded with viral peptide pools by the ViraFEST assay and only then sequenced. The authors isolated CD4+ T cells after nine to eleven days of culture. Absence of prior SARS-CoV-2 infection characterized the vaccine recipients, who showed negative nucleocapsid antibodies. These receptors' targets are unknown. Assay used: immunoSEQ multiplex PCR; TCRdb lists only in-frame clones, some missing. The sample holds 52,000 or so clones, roughly two thirds seen once. The material was CD4+ T cells from PBMCs cultured with SARS-CoV-2 spike peptides, obtained before COVID-19 vaccination. The origin of the receptors is a human donor who received a COVID-19 vaccine.

This sequence joins TRBV5-5 and TRBJ1-2; unclear D gene. Deletions cut 0 bases from V and 1 base from J, with 16 bases between. The CDR3 is 17 amino acids. CDR1 is SGHKS, CDR2 YYEKEE, per germline (reference sequence). CDR3 in amino acids: CASSLEWRQTLNYGYTF. The DNA of the CDR3 is TGTGCCAGCAGCTTGGAATGGAGGCAGACTCTTAACTATGGCTACACCTTC.

V gene TRBV10-3 combines with J gene TRBJ1-5, with 7 bases aligning to TRBD1. This CDR3 comprises 14 residues. The germline CDR1 and CDR2 sequences are ENHRY and SYGVKD. Losses at the gene ends were 5 bases for V and 7 bases for J; bases not matched to a gene: 8. CDR3 protein: CAISPGDRLQPQHF. The CDR3 DNA reads as TGTGCCATCAGTCCCGGGGACAGATTACAGCCCCAGCATTTT.

V and J are TRBV18 and TRBJ2-1; 9 bases map to TRBD2. V was clipped by 1 base and J by 2 bases; unmatched bases: 0. The length of the CDR3 is 15 residues. The V gene's germline CDR1 is KGHSH and CDR2 LQKENI. CDR3 protein: CASSPRTSAYNEQFF. For the CDR3, the DNA is TGTGCCAGCTCACCACGGACTAGCGCCTACAATGAGCAGTTCTTC.

V and J are TRBV7-2 and TRBJ2-7; D unclear. Germline CDR1 SGHTA, CDR2 FQGNSA. The CDR3 contains 11 residues. Trimming removed 5 bases at V and 2 bases at J, with 4 bases between. The CDR3 DNA sequence: TGTGCCAGCAGCGCCGCCTACGAGCAGTACTTC. It codes for CASSAAYEQYF. The full variable domain, with the rest looked up from reference TRBV7-2 and TRBJ2-7, is GAGVSQSPSNKVTEKGKDVELRCDPISGHTALYWYRQSLGQGLEFLIYFQGNSAPDKSGLPSDRFSAERTGGSVSTLTIQRTQQEDSAVYLCASSAAYEQYFGPGTRLTVT.

This clone was found once. This rearrangement joins TRBV27 to TRBJ1-5; D unclear. From germline, CDR1 is MNHEY and CDR2 SMNVEV (reference sequence). Trimming shortened V by 2 bases and J by 5 bases, and 10 bases separated the two germline ends. This CDR3 comprises 14 residues. The CDR3 DNA sequence: TGTGCCAGCAGTTTACGATTGGGTGATCAGCCCCAGCATTTT. Translating it yields CASSLRLGDQPQHF.

The chain employs TRBV2 and TRBJ2-5; TRBD2 agrees at 10 bases. Losses at the gene ends were 7 bases for V and 2 bases for J; bases not matched to a gene: 10. The CDR3 totals 16 residues. Per the germline V gene, CDR1 is SNHLY and CDR2 is FYNNEI. CDR3 amino acids: CASTPRASGRQETQYF. The CDR3 DNA sequence: TGTGCCAGCACCCCTCGGGCTAGCGGGAGACAAGAGACCCAGTACTTC. Full variable domain (rest looked up from reference TRBV2 and TRBJ2-5): EPEVTQTPSHQVTQMGQEVILRCVPISNHLYFYWYRQILGQKVEFLVSFYNNEISEKSEIFDDQFSVERPDGSNFTLKIRSTKLEDSAMYFCASTPRASGRQETQYFGPGTRLLVL.

CDR3 sequence reads: CASSQGQTNYGYTF. CDR3 in DNA: TGTGCCAGCAGCCAGGGACAGACGAACTATGGCTACACCTTC. The gene calls are TRBV6-1 and TRBJ1-2, with TRBD1 matching over 7 bases. Germline trimming cut 6 bases from V and 2 bases from J; bases unmatched to any gene: 6. CDR3 length: 14 residues. CDR1 and CDR2 from the germline V gene are MNHNS and SASEGT.

This clone was seen a handful of times. V and J are TRBV21-1 and TRBJ2-7; the DNA was not compared with TRBD2, the D call given in the table. TRBV21-1 is labeled a pseudogene. The length of the CDR3 is 14 residues. The CDR3 is CASSGGATPYEQYF. CDR3 coding DNA: TGTGCCAGCAGCGGCGGGGCAACCCCCTACGAGCAGTACTTC.

This sequence joins TRBV30 and TRBJ2-1; 8 bases agree with TRBD1. This CDR3 has 13 amino acids. Germline V gene lookup returns CDR1 GTSNPN and CDR2 SVGIG (reference sequence). Trimming at V came to 0 bases and at J to 10 bases, leaving 5 bases not matched to a gene. DNA for the CDR3: TGTGCCTGGAGTGTAGACAGGGGTGGGGAGCAGTTCTTC. This gives the protein CAWSVDRGGEQFF.

The chain joins TRBV25-1 to TRBJ1-2, with unresolved D. Deletions cut 5 bases from V and 0 bases from J, with 13 bases between. CDR1 and CDR2 from the germline V gene are MGHDK and SYGVNS. CDR3 length: 15 amino acids. The CDR3 nucleotides are TGTGCCAGCAGTACGAAAGGGAAACCTAACTATGGCTACACCTTC. Its translation: CASSTKGKPNYGYTF.

This sequence joins TRBV5-1 and TRBJ2-1; 7 positions agree with TRBD2. The CDR3 consists of 13 residues. V shed 3 bases and J 6 bases; nucleotides not matched to a gene: 3. Germline V gene sequence: CDR1 SGHRS, CDR2 YFSETQ. The CDR3: CASSWGTTNEQFF. CDR3 nucleotide sequence: TGCGCCAGCAGCTGGGGGACTACCAATGAGCAGTTCTTC.

Regarding this clone: Germline is not matched at one junction end, which may reflect a read error. This sequence joins TRBV6-7 and TRBJ1-2; a possible D gene is TRBD1 (6 bases). TRBV6-7 is identified as an open reading frame with a role that is uncertain. The CDR3 extends over 9 amino acids. The CDR3 DNA sequence: TGCACCCGACCCGACAGGAGAATCTTC. Protein sequence: CTRPDRRIF.

This clone has only a few counts. The J gene is TRBJ2-2, the V gene TRBV6-1; D might be TRBD1 (5 bases). Germline V gene sequence: CDR1 MNHNS, CDR2 SASEGT. The CDR3 loop spans 13 amino acids. V gave up 2 bases and J gave up 5 bases, with 6 bases separating them. CDR3 bases: TGTGCCAGCAGTGAACAGGGTACCGGGGAGCTGTTTTTT. Amino acid sequence: CASSEQGTGELFF.

The V gene is TRBV18, the J gene TRBJ1-1; D gene uncertain. Germline loops: CDR1 KGHSH, CDR2 LQKENI. The CDR3 extends over 12 amino acids. Trimming removed 2 bases at V and 8 bases at J, with 9 bases between. The CDR3 here is CASSPKVSEAFF. The CDR3 DNA sequence: TGTGCCAGCTCACCAAAAGTGTCAGAAGCTTTCTTT.

The CDR3 region is CSVDQGGQETQYF. For the CDR3, the DNA is TGCAGCGTTGACCAGGGGGGCCAAGAGACCCAGTACTTC. The rearrangement links TRBV29-1 to TRBJ2-5; tentative D call: TRBD1 (7 bases). The CDR3 loop spans 13 amino acids. Trimming left V 3 bases short and J 1 base short, with 9 bases between. Germline lookup yields CDR1 SQVTM and CDR2 ANQGSEA.

The chain employs TRBV10-3 and TRBJ1-1, with 7 nucleotides matching TRBD1. This CDR3 contains 12 residues. Germline V CDR1 and CDR2: ENHRY, SYGVKD. The V gene end was trimmed by 1 base and the J gene end by 8 bases; junction bases not matched to a gene: 1. Here the CDR3 reads CAISEWGQEAFF. The CDR3 DNA reads TGTGCCATCAGTGAGTGGGGACAGGAAGCTTTCTTT.